Presented here are 9 T cell receptor beta chains from one specimen sequenced in a study of blood T cell repertoires in COVID-19. The method was immunoSEQ multiplex PCR; TCRdb's version includes in-frame clones alone and lacks a portion of them. Of thousands of clones listed, under 85% are singletons. Specimen: peripheral blood. The receptors were sampled from a human donor in a cohort sampled during active COVID-19.

This clone has just one count. The chain joins TRBV2 to TRBJ1-1; D is possibly TRBD1 (6 bases). From germline, CDR1 is SNHLY and CDR2 FYNNEI. The ends were cut back, 6 bases at V and 5 bases at J, with 22 bases in the middle. The CDR3 totals 16 residues. CDR3 DNA sequence: TGTGCCAGCAGACTATTAGGGGGATGGGAGGGGACTGAAGCTTTCTTT. It yields the protein CASRLLGGWEGTEAFF.

This chain joins TRBV30 and TRBJ2-5; tentatively, D is TRBD2 (6 bases). Trimming pared 2 bases from V and 4 bases from J, leaving 11 bases between. There are 13 residues in the CDR3. The V gene's germline CDR1 is GTSNPN and CDR2 SVGIG (reference sequence). In DNA, the CDR3 is TGTGCCTGGAGTCCAGCGGGTAGAGAGACCCAGTACTTC. This translates into CAWSPAGRETQYF.

The chain links TRBV18 to TRBJ1-4; D ambiguous. The V gene's germline CDR1 is KGHSH and CDR2 LQKENI. The CDR3 extends over 16 amino acids. V shed 1 base and J shed 4 bases, with 13 bases lying between them. CDR3 sequence (DNA): TGTGCCAGCTCACCACTTCGAGGGTTCTTTAATGAAAAACTGTTTTTT. Encoded protein: CASSPLRGFFNEKLFF.

This clone was detected once. This sequence joins TRBV15 and TRBJ1-2, with TRBD1 as a possible D gene (5 bases). The CDR3 covers 19 residues. CDR1 and CDR2 from the germline V gene are LNHNV and YYDKDF (reference sequence). V lost 1 base to trimming and J lost 6 bases, with 27 bases between them. The CDR3 DNA sequence: TGTGCCACCAGCAGAGGTCAAGGCAGGGTTTTTTTTCGAGTGGATGGCTACACCTTC. As protein: CATSRGQGRVFFRVDGYTF.

This chain joins TRBV19 and TRBJ2-2; possible D gene TRBD1, 5 bases. The germline V gene has CDR1 LNHDA and CDR2 SQIVND (reference sequence). Trimming pared 10 bases from V and 8 bases from J, leaving 17 bases between. The CDR3 is made up of 13 amino acids. The CDR3 here is CATSRLGVGELFF. The CDR3 DNA reads as TGTGCCACCTCAAGGCTAGGGGTGGGGGAGCTGTTTTTT.

This chain links TRBV2 with TRBJ1-6; D is ambiguous. CDR3 length: 12 amino acids. Trimming pared 6 bases from V and 7 bases from J, leaving 7 bases between. Germline V gene sequence: CDR1 SNHLY, CDR2 FYNNEI. The CDR3: CASRYTNSPLHF. The CDR3 bases are TGTGCCAGCAGGTACACCAATTCACCCCTCCACTTT.

The genes are TRBV5-1 and TRBJ1-1; 11 bases map to TRBD1. This CDR3 spans 15 amino acids. Per the germline V gene, CDR1 is SGHRS and CDR2 is YFSETQ. The ends lost 1 base at V and 6 bases at J; junction bases unmatched: 5. Written as DNA, the CDR3 is TGCGCCAGCAGCTTGTGGGGACAGGGGGGTCCTGAAGCTTTCTTT. Translated: CASSLWGQGGPEAFF.

The genes are TRBV24-1 and TRBJ2-3; D is perhaps TRBD1 (5 bases). Trimming took 10 bases from V and 5 from J, leaving 12 bases between them. The CDR3 totals 12 residues. Germline lookup yields CDR1 KGHDR and CDR2 SFDVKD. This CDR3 is CATSIGEDTQYF. The CDR3, as DNA: TGTGCCACATCCATAGGGGAAGATACGCAGTATTTT.

This rearrangement joins TRBV27 to TRBJ2-5; D not resolved. CDR3 size: 14 residues. Germline-derived CDR1 and CDR2 are MNHEY and SMNVEV (reference sequence). Deletions cut 5 bases from V and 5 bases from J, with 15 bases between. The CDR3 loop reads CASSQWQVSETQYF. CDR3 nucleotides: TGTGCCAGCAGTCAGTGGCAGGTGTCGGAGACCCAGTACTTC.